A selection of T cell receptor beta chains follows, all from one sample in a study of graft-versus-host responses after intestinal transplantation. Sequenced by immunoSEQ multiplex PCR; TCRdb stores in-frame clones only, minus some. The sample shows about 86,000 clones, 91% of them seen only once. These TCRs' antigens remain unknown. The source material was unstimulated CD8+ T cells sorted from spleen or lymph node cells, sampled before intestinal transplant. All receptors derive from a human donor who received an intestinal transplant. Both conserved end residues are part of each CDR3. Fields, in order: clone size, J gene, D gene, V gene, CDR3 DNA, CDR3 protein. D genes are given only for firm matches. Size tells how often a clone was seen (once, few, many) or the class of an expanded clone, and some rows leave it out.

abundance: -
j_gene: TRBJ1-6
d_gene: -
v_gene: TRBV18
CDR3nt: TGTGCCAGCTCACCGGAGGGTAGGGGTAATTCACCCCTCCACTTT
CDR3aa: CASSPEGRGNSPLHF

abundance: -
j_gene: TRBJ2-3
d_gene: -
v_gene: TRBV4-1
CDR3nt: TGCGCCAGCAGCCCTGAACGGGACACAGATACGCAGTATTTT
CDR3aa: CASSPERDTDTQYF

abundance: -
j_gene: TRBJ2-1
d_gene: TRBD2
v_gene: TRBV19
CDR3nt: TGTGCCAGTAGGCCAAGCGGGAGGAGCCCCTACAATGAGCAGTTCTTC
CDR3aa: CASRPSGRSPYNEQFF

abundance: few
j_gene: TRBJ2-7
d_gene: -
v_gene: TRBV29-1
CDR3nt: TGCAGCGTTGAAGTCCGGGGTGGGGAGCAGTACTTC
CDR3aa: CSVEVRGGEQYF

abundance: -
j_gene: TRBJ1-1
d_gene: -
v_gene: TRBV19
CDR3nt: TGTGCCAGTAGGACACCTAACACTGAAGCTTTCTTT
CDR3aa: CASRTPNTEAFF

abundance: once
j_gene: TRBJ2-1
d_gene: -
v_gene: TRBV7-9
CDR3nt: TGTGCCAGCAGCAGAGAGGGGGATGAGCAGTTCTTC
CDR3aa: CASSREGDEQFF

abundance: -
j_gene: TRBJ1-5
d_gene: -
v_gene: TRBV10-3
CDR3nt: TGTGCCATCAGTGACCCGAATCAGCCCCAGCATTTT
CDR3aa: CAISDPNQPQHF

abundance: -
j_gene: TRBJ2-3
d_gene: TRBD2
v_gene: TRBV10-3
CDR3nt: TGTGCCATCAGTGATAGTCTAGCGGGGGGGCCGGACGGCACAGATACGCAGTATTTT
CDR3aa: CAISDSLAGGPDGTDTQYF

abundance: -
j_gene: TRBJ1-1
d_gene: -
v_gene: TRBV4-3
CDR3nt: TGCGCCAGCAGCCAAGATTCATCGGAGAGCGGCGAAGCTTTCTTT
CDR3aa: CASSQDSSESGEAFF

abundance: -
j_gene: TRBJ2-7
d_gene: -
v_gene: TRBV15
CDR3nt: TGTGCCACCAGCTATCTTGGAGGTTCCTTCGCCGAGCAGTACTTC
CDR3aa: CATSYLGGSFAEQYF

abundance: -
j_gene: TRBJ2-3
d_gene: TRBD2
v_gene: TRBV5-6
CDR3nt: TGTGCCAGCAGCGGAATAGCGGGATTAACAGATACGCAGTATTTT
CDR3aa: CASSGIAGLTDTQYF

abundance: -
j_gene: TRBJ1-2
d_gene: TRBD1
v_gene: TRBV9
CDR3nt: TGTGCCAGCAGCCCAACCCCCGGGACAGAAGCTAACTATGGCTACACCTTC
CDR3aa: CASSPTPGTEANYGYTF

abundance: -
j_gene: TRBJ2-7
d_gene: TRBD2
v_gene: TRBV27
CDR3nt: TGTGCCAGCAGGACTAGCGGATACGAGCAGTACTTC
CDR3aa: CASRTSGYEQYF

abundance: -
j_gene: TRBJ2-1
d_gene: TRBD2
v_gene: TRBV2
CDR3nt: TGTGCCAGCCCCACTAGCGGGGGGCCGTACTCCTACAATGAGCAGTTCTTC
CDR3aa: CASPTSGGPYSYNEQFF

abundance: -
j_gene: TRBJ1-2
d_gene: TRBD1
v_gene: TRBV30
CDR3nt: TGTGCCTGGAGTACCCGGGACAGCCCTAACTATGGCTACACCTTC
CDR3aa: CAWSTRDSPNYGYTF

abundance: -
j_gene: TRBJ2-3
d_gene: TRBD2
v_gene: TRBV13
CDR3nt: TGTGCCAGCAGCTTAGTTGGACTAGAAATGGCGCAGTATTTT
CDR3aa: CASSLVGLEMAQYF

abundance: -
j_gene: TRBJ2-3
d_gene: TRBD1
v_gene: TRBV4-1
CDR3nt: TGCGCCAGCAGCCAAAACAGGGGAGATACGCAGTATTTT
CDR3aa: CASSQNRGDTQYF

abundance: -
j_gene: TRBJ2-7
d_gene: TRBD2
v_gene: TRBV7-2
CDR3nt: TGTGCCAGCAGCTTTTCTAGCGGGGGGGCGGAAGAGCAGTACTTC
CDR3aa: CASSFSSGGAEEQYF

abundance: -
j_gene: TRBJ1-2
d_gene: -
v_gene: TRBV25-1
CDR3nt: TGTGCCAGCAGTGTCGGGATCTATGGCTACACCTTC
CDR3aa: CASSVGIYGYTF

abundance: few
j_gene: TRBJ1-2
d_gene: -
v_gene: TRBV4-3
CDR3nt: TGCGCCAGCAGCCAAGATTGGCTTACTAACTATGGCTACACCTTC
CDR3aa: CASSQDWLTNYGYTF

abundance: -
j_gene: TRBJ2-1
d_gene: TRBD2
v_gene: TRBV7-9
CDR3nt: TGTGCCAGCGGACTAGCGGGAGATAATGAGCAGTTCTTC
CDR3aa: CASGLAGDNEQFF

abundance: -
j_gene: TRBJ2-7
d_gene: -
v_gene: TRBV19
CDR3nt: TGTGCCAGTGCCCCGGGGGTGGGCTCCTACGAGCAGTACTTC
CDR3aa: CASAPGVGSYEQYF

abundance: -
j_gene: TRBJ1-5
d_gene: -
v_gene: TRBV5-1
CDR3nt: TGCGCCAGCAGAGAGGGCAGCAATCAGCCCCAGCATTTT
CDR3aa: CASREGSNQPQHF

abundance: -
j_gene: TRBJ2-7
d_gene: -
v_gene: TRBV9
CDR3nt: TGTGCCAGCAGCGTAGCTACGGAGTACGAGCAGTACTTC
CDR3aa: CASSVATEYEQYF

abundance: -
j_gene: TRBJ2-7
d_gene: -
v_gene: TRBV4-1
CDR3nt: TGCGCCAGCAGCCAAGACAACAGACCCTACGAGCAGTACTTC
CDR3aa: CASSQDNRPYEQYF

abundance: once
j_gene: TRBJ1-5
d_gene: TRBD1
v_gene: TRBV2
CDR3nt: TGTGCCAGCAGTGTCACGACAGGGAGGAATCAGCCCCAGCATTTT
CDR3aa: CASSVTTGRNQPQHF

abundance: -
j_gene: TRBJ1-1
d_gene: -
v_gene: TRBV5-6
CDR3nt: TGTGCCAGCAGCCCCGACAGAGTGAACACTGAAGCTTTCTTT
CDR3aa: CASSPDRVNTEAFF

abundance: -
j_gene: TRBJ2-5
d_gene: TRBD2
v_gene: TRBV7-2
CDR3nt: TGTGCCAGCAAGTCCAGCGGGGCGCAAGAGACCCAGTACTTC
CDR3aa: CASKSSGAQETQYF

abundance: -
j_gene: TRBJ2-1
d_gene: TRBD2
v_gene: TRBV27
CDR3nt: TGTGCCAGCGGAGCGGGAGATCTCAATGAGCAGTTCTTC
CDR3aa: CASGAGDLNEQFF

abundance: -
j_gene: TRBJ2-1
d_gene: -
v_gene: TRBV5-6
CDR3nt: TGTGCCAGCAGCTCTAGCAGAGTCAATGAGCAGTTCTTC
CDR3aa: CASSSSRVNEQFF

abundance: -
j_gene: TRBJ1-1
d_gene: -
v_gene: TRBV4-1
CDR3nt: TGCGCCAGCAGCCAAGGGGGCAACACTGAAGCTTTCTTT
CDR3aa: CASSQGGNTEAFF

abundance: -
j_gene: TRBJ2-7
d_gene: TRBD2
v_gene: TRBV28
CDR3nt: TGTGCCAGCAGTTTAAGCGGGAGTGTGGACGAGCAGTACTTC
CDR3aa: CASSLSGSVDEQYF

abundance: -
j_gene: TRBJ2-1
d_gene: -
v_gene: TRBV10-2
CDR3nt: TGCGCCAGCTGTCAAGTAATGGGGGGGCGCTACAATGAGCAGTTCTTC
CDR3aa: CASCQVMGGRYNEQFF

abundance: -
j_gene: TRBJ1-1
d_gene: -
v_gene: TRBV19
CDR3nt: TGTGCCAGTAGTGATTCAGGGAACACTGAAGCTTTCTTT
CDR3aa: CASSDSGNTEAFF

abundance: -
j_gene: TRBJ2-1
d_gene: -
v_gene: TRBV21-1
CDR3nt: TGTGCCAGCTGTCCCGGCGGGAGCTCCTACAATGAGCAGTTCTTC
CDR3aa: CASCPGGSSYNEQFF

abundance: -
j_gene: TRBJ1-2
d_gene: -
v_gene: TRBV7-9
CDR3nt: TGTGCCAGCAGCACTTCGACAGGTCCCTATGGCTACACCTTC
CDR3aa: CASSTSTGPYGYTF

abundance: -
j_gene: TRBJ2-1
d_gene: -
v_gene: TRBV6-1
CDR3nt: TGTGCCACCGCTATTTCAAATGAGCAGTTCTTC
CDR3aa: CATAISNEQFF

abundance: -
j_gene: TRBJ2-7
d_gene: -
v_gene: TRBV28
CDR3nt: TGTGCCACCCGACCGCCCGGGAGAGCTTACGAGCAGTACTTC
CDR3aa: CATRPPGRAYEQYF

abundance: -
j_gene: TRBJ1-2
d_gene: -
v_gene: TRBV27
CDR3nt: TGTGCCAGCAGCTCGGGAGTCGATGGCTACACCTTC
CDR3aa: CASSSGVDGYTF

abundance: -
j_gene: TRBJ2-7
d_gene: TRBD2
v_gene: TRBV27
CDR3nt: TGTGCCAGCAGTTCTGGACTAGCGAGGGACGAGCAGTACTTC
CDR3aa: CASSSGLARDEQYF

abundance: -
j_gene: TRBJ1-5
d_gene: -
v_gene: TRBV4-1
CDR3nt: TGCGCCAGCAGCCAAGAGGTGGGGGGAGGGCAGCCCCAGCATTTT
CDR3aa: CASSQEVGGGQPQHF

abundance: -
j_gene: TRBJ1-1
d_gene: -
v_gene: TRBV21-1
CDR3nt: TGTGCCAGCTCAAGACCCCCGGGACAGGAGGCCGTCGGGACTGAAGCTTTCTTT
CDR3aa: CASSRPPGQEAVGTEAFF

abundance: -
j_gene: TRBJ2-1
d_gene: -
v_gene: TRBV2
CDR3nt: TGTGCCAGCCACGTCGGACTAAGCGGTGACAATGAGCAGTTCTTC
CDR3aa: CASHVGLSGDNEQFF

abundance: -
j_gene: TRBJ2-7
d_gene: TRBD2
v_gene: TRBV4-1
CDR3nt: TGCGCCAGCAGCCACAGGACTAGCGGGGGTACCTACGAGCAGTACTTC
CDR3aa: CASSHRTSGGTYEQYF

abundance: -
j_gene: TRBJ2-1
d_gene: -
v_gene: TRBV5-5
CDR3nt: TGTGCCAGCAGCTTGTCACCGGGGGCCTACAATGAGCAGTTCTTC
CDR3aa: CASSLSPGAYNEQFF

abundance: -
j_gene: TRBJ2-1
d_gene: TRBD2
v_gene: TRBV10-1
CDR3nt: TGCGCCAGCAGTGAGACTAGCGGGGGTGCCTACAATGAGCAGTTCTTC
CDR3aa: CASSETSGGAYNEQFF

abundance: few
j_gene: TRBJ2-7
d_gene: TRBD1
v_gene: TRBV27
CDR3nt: TGTGCCAGCAGTCCCGGGACAGGGTACGAGCAGTACTTC
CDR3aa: CASSPGTGYEQYF

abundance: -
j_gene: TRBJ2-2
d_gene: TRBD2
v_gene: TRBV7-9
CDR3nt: TGTGCCAGCAGCTTCCATAGCGGGAGGCCTGACACCGGGGAGCTGTTTTTT
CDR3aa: CASSFHSGRPDTGELFF

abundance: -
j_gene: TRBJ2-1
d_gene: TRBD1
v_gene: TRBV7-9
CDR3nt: TGTGCCAGCAGCTCCACCCGACAGGGGATTTACAATGAGCAGTTCTTC
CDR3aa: CASSSTRQGIYNEQFF

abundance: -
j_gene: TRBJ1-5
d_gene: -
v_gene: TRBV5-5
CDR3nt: TGTGCCAGCAGCTTGGCCCCAGAATATAGCAATCAGCCCCAGCATTTT
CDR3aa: CASSLAPEYSNQPQHF

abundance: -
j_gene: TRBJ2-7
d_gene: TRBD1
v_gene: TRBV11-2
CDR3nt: TGTGCCAGCAGCTTACCGGGACAGTCTACCTACGAGCAGTACTTC
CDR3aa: CASSLPGQSTYEQYF

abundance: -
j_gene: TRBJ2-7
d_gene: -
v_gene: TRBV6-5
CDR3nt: TGTGCCAGCAGTGTGTGGGTCGGGAACGAGCAGTACTTC
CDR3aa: CASSVWVGNEQYF

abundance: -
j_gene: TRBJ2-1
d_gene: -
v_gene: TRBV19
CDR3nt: TGTGCCAGTAGTATGGGGAGCTACTACAATGAGCAGTTCTTC
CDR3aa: CASSMGSYYNEQFF